The 30 T cell receptor beta chains presented below share a single source sample, sequenced in a study of cytomegalovirus exposure and HLA in healthy donors. The study ran its PCR with 60 Vbeta and 13 Jbeta primers. The repertoire was sequenced with immunoSEQ multiplex PCR; TCRdb's copy has only in-frame clones and lacks some. The table records roughly 120,000 clones, about 79% of them present only once. Sequencing input: PBMCs. The receptors shown here come from a young woman in good health and CMV-seropositive.

The rearrangement links TRBV7-3 to TRBJ2-7; 8 bases match TRBD2. The germline CDR1 and CDR2 sequences are SGHTA and FQGTGA. V trimming: 2 bases; J trimming: 1 base; junction bases outside the gene matches: 7. The CDR3 length is 16 residues. The CDR3 nucleotides read TGTGCCAGCAGCTTATCCCCGACTAGCGCGTCCTACGAGCAGTACTTC. Its protein product is CASSLSPTSASYEQYF.

The genes are TRBV19 and TRBJ1-2; no reliable D call. Trimming removed 4 bases from V and 3 bases from J, with 12 bases in between. The CDR3 consists of 14 residues. Germline-derived CDR1 and CDR2 are LNHDA and SQIVND (reference sequence). DNA of the CDR3: TGTGCCAGTAGTAGAGGGAGGAGCGACTATGGCTACACCTTC. Encoded protein: CASSRGRSDYGYTF.

The V and J genes are TRBV6-5 and TRBJ1-3; weak D call: TRBD1 (5 bases). The germline CDR1 and CDR2 sequences are MNHEY and SVGAGI. There are 16 residues in the CDR3. Between the trimmed V and J ends, which lost 2 bases and 7 bases, there was a span of 18 bases. CDR3 bases: TGTGCCAGCAGTTACCGACTGCGGGGCCGGGAGAACACCATATATTTT. Its protein is CASSYRLRGRENTIYF.

The CDR3 region has the DNA TGTGCCAGCACCCCGCTTGGACTAGCGCGCTCCTACGAGCAGTACTTC. Amino acid sequence: CASTPLGLARSYEQYF. The chain employs TRBV11-2 and TRBJ2-7; 9 bases align to TRBD2. Germline values: CDR1 SGHAT, CDR2 FQNNGV. The CDR3 runs 16 residues. V gave up 7 bases and J gave up 0 bases; unmatched junction bases: 10.

The rearrangement joins TRBV7-9 to TRBJ2-5, with 7 nucleotides matching TRBD1. Germline V gives CDR1 SEHNR, CDR2 FQNEAQ (reference sequence). J was trimmed by 5 bases and V by 6 bases; bases with no gene match: 9. This CDR3 has 14 residues. The CDR3: CASRDWDSSETQYF. CDR3 sequence (DNA): TGTGCCAGCAGAGATTGGGACAGTTCCGAGACCCAGTACTTC. Complete variable domain (other parts from reference TRBV7-9 and TRBJ2-5): DTGVSQNPRHKITKRGQNVTFRCDPISEHNRLYWYRQTLGQGPEFLTYFQNEAQLEKSRLLSDRFSAERPKGSFSTLEIQRTEQGDSAMYLCASRDWDSSETQYFGPGTRLLVL.

The chain joins TRBV11-3 to TRBJ2-3; D gene uncertain. This CDR3 has 14 amino acids. Germline loops: CDR1 SGHNT, CDR2 YENEEA. Trimming shortened V by 4 bases and J by 4 bases, and 12 bases separated the two germline ends. The CDR3 DNA sequence: TGTGCCAGCAGCTCCCCAACGCGATCAGATACGCAGTATTTT. This sequence encodes CASSSPTRSDTQYF.

The chain joins TRBV19 to TRBJ2-1; TRBD2 is a possible D gene (5 bases). The V end was cut by 3 bases, the J end by 7 bases, with 16 bases between. Germline CDR1 reads LNHDA; CDR2 reads SQIVND (reference sequence). The CDR3 contains 15 residues. The CDR3 loop reads CASSMGAHVLNEQFF. CDR3 nucleotide sequence: TGTGCCAGTAGTATGGGAGCCCACGTCCTGAATGAGCAGTTCTTC.

The chain links TRBV2 to TRBJ2-5; 12 bases map to TRBD2. Germline assignment: CDR1 SNHLY and CDR2 FYNNEI. This CDR3 comprises 14 residues. With 6 bases clipped from V and 3 bases from J, the junction kept 2 bases outside the gene matches. The CDR3: CASRGLAGEETQYF. CDR3 DNA sequence: TGTGCCAGCAGGGGACTAGCGGGTGAAGAGACCCAGTACTTC.

The rearrangement uses TRBV5-1 and TRBJ1-1; 8 bases are a match to TRBD1. V trimming: 3 bases; J trimming: 6 bases; junction bases outside the gene matches: 10. CDR1 and CDR2 from the germline V gene are SGHRS and YFSETQ. The CDR3 extends over 15 amino acids. For the CDR3, the DNA is TGCGCCAGCAGCTATCGACCGGACAGGGAAGCTGAAGCTTTCTTT. It translates to CASSYRPDREAEAFF. The complete variable domain, with remaining parts taken from reference TRBV5-1 and TRBJ1-1, reads KAGVTQTPRYLIKTRGQQVTLSCSPISGHRSVSWYQQTPGQGLQFLFEYFSETQRNKGNFPGRFSGRQFSNSRSEMNVSTLELGDSALYLCASSYRPDREAEAFFGQGTRLTVV.

V gene TRBV27 combines with J gene TRBJ1-1, with TRBD1 matching over 11 bases. The CDR3 contains 15 residues. Per germline, CDR1 MNHEY and CDR2 SMNVEV (reference sequence). V lost 5 bases, J lost 6 bases, and 8 bases stayed unmatched. CDR3 protein: CASSPGTGGMAEAFF. CDR3 sequence (DNA): TGTGCCAGCAGTCCCGGGACAGGGGGAATGGCTGAAGCTTTCTTT.

This chain joins TRBV5-1 and TRBJ1-1; D unclear. V lost 4 bases and J 4 bases, leaving 14 bases between the germline ends. CDR3 length: 14 residues. Germline values: CDR1 SGHRS, CDR2 YFSETQ. The CDR3 here is CASSPGRSATEAFF. DNA for the CDR3: TGCGCCAGCAGCCCCGGCAGGTCCGCCACTGAAGCTTTCTTT.

The CDR3 DNA follows: TGTGCCAGCAGCTTGTCGAGGGATCAGCCCCAGCATTTT. Its translation: CASSLSRDQPQHF. The V and J genes are TRBV7-9 and TRBJ1-5; D gene uncertain. Trimming stripped 3 bases from V and 5 bases from J, with 8 bases between. The CDR3 extends over 13 amino acids. Germline loops: CDR1 SEHNR, CDR2 FQNEAQ (reference sequence).

The rearrangement uses TRBV5-1 and TRBJ1-1; 8 bases match TRBD1. This CDR3 has 15 amino acids. CDR1 and CDR2 from the germline V gene are SGHRS and YFSETQ. V shed 0 bases, J shed 1 base, and the junction held 2 bases outside the gene matches. The CDR3 is CASSLAGQENTEAFF. The CDR3 DNA reads as TGCGCCAGCAGCTTGGCGGGACAGGAGAACACTGAAGCTTTCTTT. The variable domain in full, with the rest retrieved from reference TRBV5-1 and TRBJ1-1, is KAGVTQTPRYLIKTRGQQVTLSCSPISGHRSVSWYQQTPGQGLQFLFEYFSETQRNKGNFPGRFSGRQFSNSRSEMNVSTLELGDSALYLCASSLAGQENTEAFFGQGTRLTVV.

The V gene is TRBV6-4, the J gene TRBJ2-7; 10 nucleotides line up with TRBD2. Germline V gene sequence: CDR1 MRHNA, CDR2 SNTAGT. J gave up 2 bases and V 6 bases, and 4 bases lay outside the gene matches. This CDR3 is 14 amino acids long. For the CDR3, the DNA is TGTGCCAGCAGGGCTAGCGGGAGAACCTACGAGCAGTACTTC. Translating it yields CASRASGRTYEQYF.

This clone appeared a few times. The gene calls are TRBV7-9 and TRBJ2-7, with D perhaps TRBD1 (5 bases). The CDR3 totals 14 residues. Germline CDR1 reads SEHNR; CDR2 reads FQNEAQ (reference sequence). V lost 5 bases and J 0 bases, leaving 11 bases between the germline ends. This CDR3 reads CASSPRQSSYEQYF. The CDR3 bases are TGTGCCAGCAGCCCGAGACAGTCCTCCTACGAGCAGTACTTC.

The chain uses TRBV5-1 and TRBJ2-5; 9 nucleotides agree with TRBD2. The CDR3 is made up of 16 amino acids. V was clipped by 3 bases and J by 5 bases; unmatched bases: 11. From germline, CDR1 is SGHRS and CDR2 YFSETQ. The CDR3 coding sequence is TGCGCCAGCAGCTCCATGGCGGGAGGGCCTTCGGAGACCCAGTACTTC. It encodes CASSSMAGGPSETQYF.

As regards this clone: The junction and the germline gene differ at one end; a read error may be behind it. J is TRBJ2-7 and V is TRBV7-9, with no clear D. The CDR3 loop spans 13 amino acids. Germline CDR1 reads SEHNR; CDR2 reads FQNEAQ (reference sequence). This CDR3 is CSSSLPTSYEQYF. CDR3 in DNA: TGTTCCAGCAGCTTACCCACTTCCTACGAGCAGTACTTC.

This chain connects TRBV9 to TRBJ2-2; D might be TRBD2 (6 bases). Trimming shortened V by 2 bases and J by 0 bases, and 8 bases separated the two germline ends. CDR1 is SGDLS and CDR2 is YYNGEE in the germline V gene. The CDR3 consists of 15 residues. The CDR3 region is CASSVGGSNTGELFF. The CDR3 nucleotides read TGTGCCAGCAGCGTGGGGGGATCGAACACCGGGGAGCTGTTTTTT.

The chain joins TRBV2 to TRBJ1-5, with no clear D. CDR1 is SNHLY, CDR2 FYNNEI, per germline. This CDR3 spans 14 amino acids. V was pared by 7 bases and J by 0 bases, with 10 bases between. The CDR3 sequence: CASTRRVSNQPQHF. The CDR3, as DNA: TGTGCCAGCACGCGGAGGGTTAGCAATCAGCCCCAGCATTTT.

The chain combines TRBV30 with TRBJ2-2; 7 bases are shared with TRBD1. V lost 0 bases, J lost 7 bases, and 5 bases stayed unmatched. Germline-derived CDR1 and CDR2 are GTSNPN and SVGIG (reference sequence). The CDR3 covers 14 residues. DNA for the CDR3: TGTGCCTGGAGTGTAGGGACAGATAACGGGGAGCTGTTTTTT. Amino acids: CAWSVGTDNGELFF.

The chain employs TRBV7-8 and TRBJ1-2, with TRBD1 matching 7 bases. Losses at the gene ends were 5 bases for V and 8 bases for J; bases not matched to a gene: 11. The CDR3 spans 14 residues. Germline CDR1 and CDR2: SGHVS and FQNEAQ. CDR3 nucleotide sequence: TGTGCCAGCAGCCGTGACAGGGTAACAGGAGGCTACACCTTC. It codes for CASSRDRVTGGYTF.

The V call is TRBV2, the J call TRBJ1-1; the D gene is possibly TRBD1 (5 bases). CDR1 is SNHLY, CDR2 FYNNEI, per germline. The CDR3 length is 14 residues. Trimming stripped 2 bases from V and 7 bases from J, with 14 bases between. CDR3: CASSEWRGKVEAFF. Here the CDR3 DNA reads TGTGCCAGCAGTGAATGGCGGGGCAAAGTTGAAGCTTTCTTT.

This clone was seen only once. The chain is built from TRBV4-1 and TRBJ2-5, with TRBD2 as a possible D gene (5 bases). The germline V gene has CDR1 MGHRA and CDR2 YSYEKL. The germline V and J ends were trimmed by 0 bases and 5 bases, with 16 bases remaining between them. The CDR3 is 16 residues long. The CDR3 DNA follows: TGCGCCAGCAGCCAAGATAATGGCGAGGGCGGGGAGACCCAGTACTTC. Amino acids: CASSQDNGEGGETQYF.

The chain recombines TRBV30 with TRBJ2-4; 14 nucleotides agree with TRBD2. CDR1 and CDR2 (germline): GTSNPN, SVGIG (reference sequence). This CDR3 is 18 amino acids long. Losses at the gene ends were 5 bases for V and 0 bases for J; bases not matched to a gene: 9. CDR3 DNA: TGTGCCTGGGTTCCGGGACTAGCGGGAGCCCGAGCCAAAAACATTCAGTACTTC. Translated, it gives CAWVPGLAGARAKNIQYF.

This clone is a singleton in its sample. The gene calls are TRBV19 and TRBJ1-5; 10 bases agree with TRBD1. Germline values: CDR1 LNHDA, CDR2 SQIVND (reference sequence). V was pared by 3 bases and J by 4 bases, with 12 bases of the junction left unmatched. CDR3 length: 18 amino acids. The CDR3 DNA follows: TGTGCCAGTAGTATCCGCAGACAGGGGGCGTCCAGTAATCAGCCCCAGCATTTT. It yields the protein CASSIRRQGASSNQPQHF.

The J gene is TRBJ2-1, the V gene TRBV11-3; perhaps TRBD1 as D (6 bases). Germline V gives CDR1 SGHNT, CDR2 YENEEA. The CDR3 consists of 16 residues. The V and J ends lost 5 bases and 6 bases respectively, with 20 bases between them. CDR3 bases: TGTGCCAGCAGCCACCTTGAGGCAGGGGCTTCCAATGAGCAGTTCTTC. Its protein product is CASSHLEAGASNEQFF.

The table lists this clone with a few counts. The junction and the germline gene differ at one end; a read error may be behind it. V and J are TRBV14 and TRBJ2-7; D possibly corresponds to TRBD1 (5 bases). In germline, CDR1 is SGHDN, CDR2 FVKESK. This CDR3 has 16 residues. CDR3 loop: CASSQTRGFGSHEQYF. In nucleotides, the CDR3 is TGTGCCAGCAGCCAAACAAGGGGCTTCGGCTCCCACGAGCAGTACTTC.

The gene calls are TRBV10-3 and TRBJ2-1, with 8 bases matching TRBD2. The CDR3 loop spans 15 amino acids. Per the germline V gene, CDR1 is ENHRY and CDR2 is SYGVKD. The V and J ends lost 3 bases and 5 bases, in that order; junction bases with no gene match: 6. CDR3 DNA: TGTGCCATCAGTGAAGGCCAGCGGGAGCACAATGAGCAGTTCTTC. As protein: CAISEGQREHNEQFF.

This chain connects TRBV2 to TRBJ1-1; TRBD1 is a possible D gene (5 bases). The CDR3 is 13 residues long. Per the germline V gene, CDR1 is SNHLY and CDR2 is FYNNEI. The V end lost 5 bases, the J end lost 1 base, and 8 bases lay between the germline ends. As DNA, the CDR3 is TGTGCCAGCAGTATGCAGGGGAACACTGAAGCTTTCTTT. This codes for CASSMQGNTEAFF.

Only a few counts were recorded for this clone. The J gene is TRBJ2-7, the V gene TRBV5-1; D is possibly TRBD1 (5 bases). Trimming pared 0 bases from V and 7 bases from J, leaving 14 bases between. Germline CDR1 SGHRS, CDR2 YFSETQ. The CDR3 covers 14 residues. The CDR3 DNA reads TGCGCCAGCAGCTTGGGGGGCGGCAAGGCTGAGCAGTACTTC. Encoded protein: CASSLGGGKAEQYF.